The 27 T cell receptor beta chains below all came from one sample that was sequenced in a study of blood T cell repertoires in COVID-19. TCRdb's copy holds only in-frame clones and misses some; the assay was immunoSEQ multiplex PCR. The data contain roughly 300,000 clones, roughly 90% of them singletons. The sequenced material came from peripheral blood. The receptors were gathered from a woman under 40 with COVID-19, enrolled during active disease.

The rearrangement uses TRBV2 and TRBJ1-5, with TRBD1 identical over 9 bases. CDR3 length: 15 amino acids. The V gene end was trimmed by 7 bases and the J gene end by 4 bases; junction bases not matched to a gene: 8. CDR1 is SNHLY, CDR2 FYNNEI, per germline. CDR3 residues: CASTEDRGGNQPQHF. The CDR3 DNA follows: TGTGCCAGCACGGAGGACAGGGGTGGAAATCAGCCCCAGCATTTT.

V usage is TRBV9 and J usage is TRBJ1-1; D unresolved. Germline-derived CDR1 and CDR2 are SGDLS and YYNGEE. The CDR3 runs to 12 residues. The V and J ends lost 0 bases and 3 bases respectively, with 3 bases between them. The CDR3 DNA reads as TGTGCCAGCAGCGTAGCGGACACTGAAGCTTTCTTT. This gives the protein CASSVADTEAFF.

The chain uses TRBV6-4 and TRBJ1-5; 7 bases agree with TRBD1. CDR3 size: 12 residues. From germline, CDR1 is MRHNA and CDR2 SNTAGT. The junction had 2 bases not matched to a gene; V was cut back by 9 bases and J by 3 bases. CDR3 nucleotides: TGTGCCAGGGGACAGCTCAATCAGCCCCAGCATTTT. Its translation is CARGQLNQPQHF.

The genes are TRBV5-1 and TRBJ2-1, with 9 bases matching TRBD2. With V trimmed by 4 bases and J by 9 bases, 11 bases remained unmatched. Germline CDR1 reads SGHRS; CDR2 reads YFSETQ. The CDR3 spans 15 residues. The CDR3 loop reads CASSPRASGIREQFF. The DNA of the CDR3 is TGCGCCAGCAGCCCGCGGGCTAGCGGGATACGTGAGCAGTTCTTC.

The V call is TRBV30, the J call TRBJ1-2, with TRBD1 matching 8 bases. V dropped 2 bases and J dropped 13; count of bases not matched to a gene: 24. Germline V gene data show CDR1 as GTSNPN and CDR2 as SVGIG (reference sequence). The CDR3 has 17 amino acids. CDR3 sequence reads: CAWSSPGFTIRGQACTF. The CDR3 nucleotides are TGTGCCTGGAGTTCCCCAGGTTTTACCATCCGGGGACAGGCTTGCACCTTC.

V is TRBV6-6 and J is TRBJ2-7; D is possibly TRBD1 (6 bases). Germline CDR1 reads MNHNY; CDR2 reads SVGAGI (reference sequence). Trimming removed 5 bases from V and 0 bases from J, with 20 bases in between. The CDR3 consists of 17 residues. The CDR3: CASSPKRALQGSYEQYF. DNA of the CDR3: TGTGCCAGCAGTCCGAAAAGGGCACTACAGGGCTCCTACGAGCAGTACTTC.

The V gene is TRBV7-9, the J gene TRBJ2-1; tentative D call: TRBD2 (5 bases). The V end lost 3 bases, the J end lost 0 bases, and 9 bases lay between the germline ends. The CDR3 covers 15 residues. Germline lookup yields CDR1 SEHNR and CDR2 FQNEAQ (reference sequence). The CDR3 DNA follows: TGTGCCAGCAGCTTGGAGCGGTTCTCCTACAATGAGCAGTTCTTC. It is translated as CASSLERFSYNEQFF.

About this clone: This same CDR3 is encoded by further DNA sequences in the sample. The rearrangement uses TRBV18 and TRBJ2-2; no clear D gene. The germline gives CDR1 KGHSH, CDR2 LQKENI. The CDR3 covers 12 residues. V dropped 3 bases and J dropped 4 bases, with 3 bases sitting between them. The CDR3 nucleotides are TGTGCCAGCTCACCTAGCACCGGGGAGCTGTTTTTT. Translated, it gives CASSPSTGELFF.

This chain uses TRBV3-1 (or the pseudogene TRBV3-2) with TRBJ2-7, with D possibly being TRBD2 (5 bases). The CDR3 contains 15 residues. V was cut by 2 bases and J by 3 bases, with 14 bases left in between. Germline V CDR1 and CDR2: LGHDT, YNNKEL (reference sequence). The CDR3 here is CASSQFSSGYYEQYF. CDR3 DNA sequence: TGTGCCAGCAGCCAATTTTCATCGGGGTACTACGAGCAGTACTTC.

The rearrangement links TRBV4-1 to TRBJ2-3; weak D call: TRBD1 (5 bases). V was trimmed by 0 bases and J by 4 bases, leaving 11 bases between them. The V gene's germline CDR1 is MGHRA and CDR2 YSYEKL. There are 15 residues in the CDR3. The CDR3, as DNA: TGCGCCAGCAGCCAAGATCGCAGGGTCGCAGATACGCAGTATTTT. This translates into CASSQDRRVADTQYF.

The CDR3 reads CASSYGAGVYNEQFF. The CDR3 nucleotides are TGTGCCAGCAGTTACGGGGCGGGAGTCTACAATGAGCAGTTCTTC. This rearrangement joins TRBV6-2 or TRBV6-3 to TRBJ2-1; 7 nucleotides line up with TRBD2. Germline assignment: CDR1 MNHEY and CDR2 SVGEGT. The CDR3 is 15 amino acids. The J segment lost 3 bases and the V segment lost 2 bases, leaving 4 bases of the junction unmatched.

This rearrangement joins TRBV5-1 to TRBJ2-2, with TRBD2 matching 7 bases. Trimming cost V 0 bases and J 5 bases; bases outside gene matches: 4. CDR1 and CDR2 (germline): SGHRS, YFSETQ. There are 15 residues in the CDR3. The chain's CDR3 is CASSLGTRVTGELFF. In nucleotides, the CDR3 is TGCGCCAGCAGCTTGGGGACTAGAGTAACCGGGGAGCTGTTTTTT. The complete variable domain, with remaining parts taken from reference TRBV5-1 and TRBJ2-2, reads KAGVTQTPRYLIKTRGQQVTLSCSPISGHRSVSWYQQTPGQGLQFLFEYFSETQRNKGNFPGRFSGRQFSNSRSEMNVSTLELGDSALYLCASSLGTRVTGELFFGEGSRLTVL.

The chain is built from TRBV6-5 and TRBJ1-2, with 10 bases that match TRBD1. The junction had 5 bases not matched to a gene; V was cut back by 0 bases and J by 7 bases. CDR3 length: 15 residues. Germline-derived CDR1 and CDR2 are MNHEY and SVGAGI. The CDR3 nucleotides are TGTGCCAGCAGTTACTCGAGGACAGGGGGTAGTGGCTACACCTTC. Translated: CASSYSRTGGSGYTF.

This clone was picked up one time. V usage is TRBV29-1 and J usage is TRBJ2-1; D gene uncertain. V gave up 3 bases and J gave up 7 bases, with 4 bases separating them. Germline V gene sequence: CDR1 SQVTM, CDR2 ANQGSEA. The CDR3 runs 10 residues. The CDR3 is CSVDTNEQFF. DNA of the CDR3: TGCAGCGTTGACACAAATGAGCAGTTCTTC.

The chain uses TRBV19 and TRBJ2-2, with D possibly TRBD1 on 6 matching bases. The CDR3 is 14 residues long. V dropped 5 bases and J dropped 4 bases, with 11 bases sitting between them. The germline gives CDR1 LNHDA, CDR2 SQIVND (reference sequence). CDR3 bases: TGTGCCAGTAGTTCGATAGGGGGCACCGGGGAGCTGTTTTTT. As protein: CASSSIGGTGELFF.

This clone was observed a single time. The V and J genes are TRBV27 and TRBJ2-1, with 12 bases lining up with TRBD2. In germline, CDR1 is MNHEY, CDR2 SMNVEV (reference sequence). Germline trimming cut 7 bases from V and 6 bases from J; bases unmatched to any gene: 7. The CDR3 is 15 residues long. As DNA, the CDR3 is TGTGCCAGCACCATCGGACTAGCGGGATCCAATGAGCAGTTCTTC. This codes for CASTIGLAGSNEQFF.

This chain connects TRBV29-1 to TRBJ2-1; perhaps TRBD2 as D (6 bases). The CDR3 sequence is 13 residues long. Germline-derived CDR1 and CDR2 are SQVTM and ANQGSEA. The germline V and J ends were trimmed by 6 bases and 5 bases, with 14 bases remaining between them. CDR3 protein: CSVTRDFNNEQFF. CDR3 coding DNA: TGCAGCGTAACCCGGGACTTCAACAATGAGCAGTTCTTC.

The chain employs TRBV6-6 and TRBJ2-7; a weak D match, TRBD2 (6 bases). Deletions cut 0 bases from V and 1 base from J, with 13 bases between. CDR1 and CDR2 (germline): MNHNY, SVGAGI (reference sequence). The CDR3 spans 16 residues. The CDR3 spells CASSYSPGGPSYEQYF. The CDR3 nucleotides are TGTGCCAGCAGTTACTCCCCCGGGGGACCTTCCTACGAGCAGTACTTC.

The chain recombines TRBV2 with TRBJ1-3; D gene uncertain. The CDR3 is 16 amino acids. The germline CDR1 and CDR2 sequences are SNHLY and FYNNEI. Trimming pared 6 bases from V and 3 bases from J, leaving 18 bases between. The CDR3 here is CASSPERGSLGNTIYF. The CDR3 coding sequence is TGTGCCAGCAGCCCCGAACGAGGCTCTCTTGGAAACACCATATATTTT.

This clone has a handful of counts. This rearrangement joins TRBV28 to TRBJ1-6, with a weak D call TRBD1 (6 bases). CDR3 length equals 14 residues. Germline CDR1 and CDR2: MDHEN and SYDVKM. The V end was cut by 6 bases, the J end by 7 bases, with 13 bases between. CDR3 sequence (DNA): TGTGCCAGCAGCCTTCAGGGGTACAATTCACCCCTCCACTTT. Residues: CASSLQGYNSPLHF.

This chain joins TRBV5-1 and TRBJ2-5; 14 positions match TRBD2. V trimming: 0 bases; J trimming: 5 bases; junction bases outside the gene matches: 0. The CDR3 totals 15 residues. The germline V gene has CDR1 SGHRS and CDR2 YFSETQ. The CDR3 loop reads CASSLGTSGRETQYF. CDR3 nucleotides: TGCGCCAGCAGCTTGGGGACTAGCGGGAGGGAGACCCAGTACTTC.

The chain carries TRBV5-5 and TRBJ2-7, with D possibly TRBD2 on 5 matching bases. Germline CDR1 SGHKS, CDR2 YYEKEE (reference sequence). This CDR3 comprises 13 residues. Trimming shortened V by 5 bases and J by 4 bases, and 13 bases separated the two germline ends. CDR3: CASRGARPYEQYF. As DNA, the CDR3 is TGTGCCAGCAGGGGAGCGAGACCGTACGAGCAGTACTTC.

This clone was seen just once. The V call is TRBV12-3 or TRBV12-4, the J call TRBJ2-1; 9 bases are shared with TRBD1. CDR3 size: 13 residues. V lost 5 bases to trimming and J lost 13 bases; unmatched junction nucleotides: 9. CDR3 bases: TGTGCCAGCAGTCGAGACCGGGACAGGGAACAGTTCTTC. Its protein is CASSRDRDREQFF.

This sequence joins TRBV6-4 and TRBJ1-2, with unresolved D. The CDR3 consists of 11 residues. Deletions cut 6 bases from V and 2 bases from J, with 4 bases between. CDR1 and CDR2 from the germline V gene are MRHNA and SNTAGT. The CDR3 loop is CASRRNYGYTF. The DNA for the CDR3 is TGTGCCAGCAGACGGAACTATGGCTACACCTTC.

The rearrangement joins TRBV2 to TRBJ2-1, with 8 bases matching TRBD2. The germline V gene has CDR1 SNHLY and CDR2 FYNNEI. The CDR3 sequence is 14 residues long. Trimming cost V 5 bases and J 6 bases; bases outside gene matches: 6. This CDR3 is CASSSGRSGNEQFF. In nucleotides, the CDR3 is TGTGCCAGCAGTAGCGGGAGATCCGGCAATGAGCAGTTCTTC. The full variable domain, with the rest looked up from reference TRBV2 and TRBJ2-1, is EPEVTQTPSHQVTQMGQEVILRCVPISNHLYFYWYRQILGQKVEFLVSFYNNEISEKSEIFDDQFSVERPDGSNFTLKIRSTKLEDSAMYFCASSSGRSGNEQFFGPGTRLTVL.

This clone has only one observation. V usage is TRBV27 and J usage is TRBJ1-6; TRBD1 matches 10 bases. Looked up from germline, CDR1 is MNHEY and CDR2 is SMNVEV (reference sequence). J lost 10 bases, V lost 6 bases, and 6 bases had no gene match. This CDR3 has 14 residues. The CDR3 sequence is CASSIRTGGSPLHF. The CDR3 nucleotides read TGTGCCAGCAGCATCCGGACAGGGGGATCACCCCTCCACTTT.

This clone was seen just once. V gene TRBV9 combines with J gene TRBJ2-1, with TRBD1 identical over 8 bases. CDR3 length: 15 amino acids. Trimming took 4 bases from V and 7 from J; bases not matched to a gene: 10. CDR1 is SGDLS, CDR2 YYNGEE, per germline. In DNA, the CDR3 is TGTGCCAGCAGCCTTGGGGACAGGAAGAGAAATGAGCAGTTCTTC. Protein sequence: CASSLGDRKRNEQFF.